A single sample is the source of the 29 T cell receptor beta chains below, sequenced in a study of vaccination and CD4 T cells after COVID-19. The study sequenced cultured CD4+ T cell DNA using the Oncomine TCR Beta short-read assay. Each CDR3 protein gets one entry after TCRdb re-called the PCR reads with MiXCR. Here the sample spans 15,000 to 18,000 distinct CDR3 sequences, about 40% being singletons. Treatment here: roughly 10-day PBMC culture with coronavirus spike peptide pools or control peptides (ViraFEST assay). These receptors have no known antigen. The sample consisted of cultured CD4+ T cells from blood. The receptors shown here come from a human donor with COVID-19.

This clonotype is classed as medium-sized. This chain links TRBV5-3 with TRBJ1-1, with D uncertain. TRBV5-3 belongs to the ORF category, with a function that is uncertain. The CDR3 consists of 14 residues. The ends were cut back, 1 base at V and 7 bases at J, with 14 bases in the middle. The CDR3 here is CARSLPRGICEAFF. In DNA form, the CDR3 reads TGTGCCAGAAGCTTGCCCAGAGGAATATGTGAAGCTTTCTTT.

The genes are TRBV27 and TRBJ2-1, with 8 bases identical to TRBD2. This CDR3 is built from 14 residues. J lost 7 bases, V lost 6 bases, and 8 bases had no gene match. Germline V lookup: CDR1 MNHEY, CDR2 SMNVEV (reference sequence). The CDR3 bases are TGTGCCAGCAGGGGTAGCGGGGCGGGGAATGAGCAGTTCTTC. Its translation: CASRGSGAGNEQFF.

The chain carries TRBV20-1 and TRBJ1-2, with TRBD1 as a possible D gene (5 bases). Trimming cost V 0 bases and J 1 base, with 15 bases left between them. The CDR3 consists of 16 residues. Germline CDR1 and CDR2: DFQATT and SNEGSKA (reference sequence). CDR3 sequence: CSARDPHRPYNYGYTF. Written as DNA, the CDR3 is TGCAGTGCTAGAGATCCCCACAGGCCCTATAACTATGGCTACACCTTC.

As to this clonotype: One end of the junction varies from germline; a read error may be responsible. J is TRBJ1-6 and V is TRBV14; D perhaps matches TRBD1 (6 bases). The CDR3 covers 15 residues. CDR1 and CDR2 from the germline V gene are SGHDN and FVKESK. CDR3 sequence reads: CAGSLTRTANSPLHF. DNA of the CDR3: TGTGCCGGCAGCCTAACTCGGACAGCCAATTCACCCCTCCACTTT.

As for this clonotype: A read error may account for a junction end that differs from germline. V and J are TRBV7-7 and TRBJ2-1, with D unclear. Germline lookup yields CDR1 SSHAT and CDR2 FNYEAQ (reference sequence). CDR3 length equals 13 residues. For the CDR3, the DNA is TGTGCTAGCAGGTCGGTATCCTACAATGAGCAGTTCTTC. It yields the protein CASRSVSYNEQFF.

The V and J genes are TRBV7-2 and TRBJ1-1, with unresolved D. From germline, CDR1 is SGHTA and CDR2 FQGNSA. This CDR3 is 14 amino acids long. V dropped 5 bases and J dropped 6 bases, with 16 bases sitting between them. Here the CDR3 reads CASSHEAIGSEAFF. CDR3 nucleotide sequence: TGTGCCAGCAGCCACGAGGCTATCGGCTCTGAAGCTTTCTTT.

Notes on this clonotype: Compared with germline, one end of the junction differs, possibly owing to a read error. This sequence joins TRBV11-3 and TRBJ2-1, with D possibly being TRBD1 (6 bases). Germline V gives CDR1 SGHNT, CDR2 YENEEA. The CDR3 spans 14 residues. CDR3 nucleotides: TGTGTCAGCAGCCCCCGGGACACAAACAATGAGCAGTTCTTC. This translates into CVSSPRDTNNEQFF.

V gene TRBV7-2 combines with J gene TRBJ2-5, with D maybe TRBD2 (5 bases). This CDR3 contains 13 residues. Deletions cut 7 bases from V and 6 bases from J, with 15 bases between. Looked up from germline, CDR1 is SGHTA and CDR2 is FQGNSA. The CDR3 here is CASKNDRGQTQYF. DNA for the CDR3: TGTGCCAGCAAAAACGACCGAGGGCAGACCCAGTACTTC. Full variable domain (missing parts from reference TRBV7-2 and TRBJ2-5): GAGVSQSPSNKVTEKGKDVELRCDPISGHTALYWYRQSLGQGLEFLIYFQGNSAPDKSGLPSDRFSAERTGGSVSTLTIQRTQQEDSAVYLCASKNDRGQTQYFGPGTRLLVL.

V usage is TRBV12-5 and J usage is TRBJ2-2; 8 bases match TRBD1. CDR1 LGHNT and CDR2 FRNRAP come from the germline V gene. The trim removed 2 bases at V and 6 bases at J, leaving 2 bases unmatched. There are 14 residues in the CDR3. The CDR3, as DNA: TGTGCTAGTGGTTTGACAGGGGGTGCCGGGGAGCTGTTTTTT. Translation: CASGLTGGAGELFF. Full variable domain (outside the CDR3, taken from reference TRBV12-5 and TRBJ2-2): DARVTQTPRHKVTEMGQEVTMRCQPILGHNTVFWYRQTMMQGLELLAYFRNRAPLDDSGMPKDRFSAEMPDATLATLKIQPSEPRDSAVYFCASGLTGGAGELFFGEGSRLTVL.

The chain uses TRBV5-6 and TRBJ1-5; D is perhaps TRBD1 (5 bases). Between the trimmed V and J ends, which lost 3 bases and 4 bases, there was a span of 8 bases. The CDR3 spans 13 residues. Germline values: CDR1 SGHDT, CDR2 YYEEEE. The CDR3 loop reads CASSWDGNQPQHF. CDR3 DNA: TGTGCCAGCAGCTGGGACGGGAATCAGCCCCAGCATTTT.

The chain recombines TRBV5-8 with TRBJ2-2, with 10 positions matching TRBD2. CDR1 and CDR2 (germline): SGHTS, YDEGEE. The CDR3 runs 17 residues. After removal of 4 bases from V and 7 bases from J, the junction contained 13 bases not matched to a gene. In DNA, the CDR3 is TGTGCCAGCAGCCCCAAGCCTGGAGCGGGGGGGCGCGGGGAGCTGTTTTTT. Its translation is CASSPKPGAGGRGELFF.

This clonotype was detected a few times. This rearrangement joins TRBV19 to TRBJ1-3; tentative D call: TRBD1 (5 bases). V lost 3 bases to trimming and J lost 0 bases, with 15 bases between them. Germline V lookup: CDR1 LNHDA, CDR2 SQIVND (reference sequence). The CDR3 spans 17 residues. For the CDR3, the DNA is TGTGCCAGTAGTATTCGGACGATCGGGGCCTCTGGAAACACCATATATTTT. Translation gives CASSIRTIGASGNTIYF.

This clonotype was seen more than once but under ten times. This sequence joins TRBV19 and TRBJ2-1; weak D call: TRBD2 (5 bases). V lost 3 bases to trimming and J lost 9 bases, with 18 bases between them. The CDR3 covers 15 residues. Germline CDR1 LNHDA, CDR2 SQIVND (reference sequence). The CDR3 region is CASSMVHTRTSEQFF. CDR3 DNA sequence: TGTGCCAGTAGTATGGTCCACACTAGAACTAGTGAGCAGTTCTTC.

This sequence joins TRBV5-4 and TRBJ2-3; 11 bases are shared with TRBD1. CDR1 is SGHNT, CDR2 YYREEE, per germline (reference sequence). With V trimmed by 4 bases and J by 0 bases, 4 bases remained unmatched. This CDR3 is built from 16 residues. CDR3 protein: CASSPGQGASTDTQYF. CDR3 nucleotide sequence: TGTGCCAGCAGCCCCGGACAGGGGGCTAGCACAGATACGCAGTATTTT.

This clonotype was seen more than once but under ten times. V usage is TRBV20-1 and J usage is TRBJ1-1, with D perhaps matching TRBD1 (6 bases). The CDR3 has 14 residues. The germline CDR1 and CDR2 sequences are DFQATT and SNEGSKA (reference sequence). Trimming shortened V by 2 bases and J by 4 bases, and 14 bases separated the two germline ends. For the CDR3, the DNA is TGCAGTGCTAGATATGGGGGAGGGGGCACTGAAGCTTTCTTT. Its translation: CSARYGGGGTEAFF.

In its sample, this clonotype was seen a few times. This rearrangement joins TRBV7-9 to TRBJ1-6; the D is unclear. The germline CDR1 and CDR2 sequences are SEHNR and FQNEAQ (reference sequence). V was pared by 5 bases and J by 6 bases, with 11 bases between. CDR3 size: 14 residues. The CDR3 DNA is TGTGCCAGCAGCCTTATCCGTTCTAATTCACCCCTCCACTTT. The encoded protein is CASSLIRSNSPLHF.

This clonotype occurred a few times. V gene TRBV27 combines with J gene TRBJ2-2, with D hard to call. Germline V gene sequence: CDR1 MNHEY, CDR2 SMNVEV (reference sequence). The V end was cut by 6 bases, the J end by 5 bases, with 10 bases between. CDR3 length equals 13 residues. CDR3 amino acids: CASSSELTGELFF. The CDR3, as DNA: TGTGCCAGCAGCTCGGAGCTGACCGGGGAGCTGTTTTTT.

The table lists this clonotype with a few counts. The chain couples TRBV6-1 to TRBJ1-3; D remains unclear. CDR1 and CDR2 from the germline V gene are MNHNS and SASEGT. The CDR3 has 16 residues. Trimming removed 0 bases from V and 2 bases from J, with 11 bases in between. CDR3 sequence: CASSEARAAAGNTIYF. The CDR3 DNA reads as TGTGCCAGCAGTGAAGCCCGGGCGGCTGCTGGAAACACCATATATTTT.

This clonotype came up once. The genes are TRBV4-1 and TRBJ1-5; D gene ambiguous. The CDR3 is made up of 13 amino acids. Germline CDR1 MGHRA, CDR2 YSYEKL. V was shortened by 0 bases and J by 5 bases, with 5 bases between the two germline ends. For the CDR3, the DNA is TGCGCCAGCAGCCAAGATAGAGATCAGCCCCAGCATTTT. This gives the protein CASSQDRDQPQHF.

This chain uses TRBV27 with TRBJ1-1; TRBD1 matches 8 bases. The trim removed 6 bases at V and 11 bases at J, leaving 8 bases unmatched. Germline values: CDR1 MNHEY, CDR2 SMNVEV (reference sequence). This CDR3 has 12 residues. CDR3 nucleotides: TGTGCCAGCAGATCCACAGGGGGTCGGGCTTTCTTT. Its translation is CASRSTGGRAFF.

The chain uses TRBV27 and TRBJ2-1, with 7 bases matching TRBD2. CDR1 is MNHEY and CDR2 is SMNVEV in the germline V gene (reference sequence). The CDR3 is 12 amino acids. Germline trimming cut 7 bases from V and 9 bases from J; bases unmatched to any gene: 6. The CDR3 region has the DNA TGTGCCAGCATAGGACTAGGTCTTGAGCAGTTCTTC. Translating it yields CASIGLGLEQFF.

The chain uses TRBV25-1 and TRBJ2-1; D ambiguous. The V end was cut by 1 base, the J end by 8 bases, with 3 bases between. The V gene's germline CDR1 is MGHDK and CDR2 SYGVNS. CDR3 length equals 11 residues. The CDR3 DNA sequence: TGTGCCAGCAGTGAATTTGATGAGCAGTTCTTC. It codes for CASSEFDEQFF.

In DNA, the CDR3 is TGTGCCAGTAGTCCCGACGAGGGTAAGCAGTTCTTC. This translates into CASSPDEGKQFF. The V gene is TRBV19, the J gene TRBJ2-1; possible D gene TRBD2, 5 bases. CDR3 length equals 12 residues. V was trimmed by 5 bases and J by 11 bases, leaving 13 bases between them. Germline lookup yields CDR1 LNHDA and CDR2 SQIVND (reference sequence). Full variable domain (missing parts from reference TRBV19 and TRBJ2-1): DGGITQSPKYLFRKEGQNVTLSCEQNLNHDAMYWYRQDPGQGLRLIYYSQIVNDFQKGDIAEGYSVSREKKESFPLTVTSAQKNPTAFYLCASSPDEGKQFFGPGTRLTVL.

The rearrangement joins TRBV12-3 or TRBV12-4 to TRBJ2-6; no definite D call. CDR3 length: 15 residues. The ends were cut back, 1 base at V and 1 base at J, with 5 bases in the middle. The CDR3 DNA reads as TGTGCCAGCAGTTTAGGCCGATCTGGGGCCAACGTCCTGACTTTC. Protein product: CASSLGRSGANVLTF.

V gene TRBV3-1 combines with J gene TRBJ2-7; 10 nucleotides align to TRBD1. The CDR3 loop spans 15 amino acids. In germline, CDR1 is LGHDT, CDR2 YNNKEL (reference sequence). V lost 6 bases and J lost 4; bases outside the gene matches: 9. DNA for the CDR3: TGTGCCAGCAGTTCCCCGGGGACAGGGGTGTACGAGCAGTACTTC. It is translated as CASSSPGTGVYEQYF.

V is TRBV6-2 or TRBV6-3 and J is TRBJ1-1; a weak D match, TRBD1 (6 bases). With 4 bases removed from V and 4 bases from J, the gap between germline ends came to 16 bases. The germline V gene encodes CDR1 MNHEY and CDR2 SVGEGT. The CDR3 is 15 residues long. The CDR3 region is CASSSPVGGLTEAFF. In nucleotides, the CDR3 is TGTGCCAGCAGTTCACCGGTAGGGGGGCTCACTGAAGCTTTCTTT.

The sample holds a few counts of this clonotype. Its ends do not fully match the called genes, so a read error is possible. V usage is TRBV7-6 and J usage is TRBJ2-7, with D perhaps matching TRBD1 (5 bases). The CDR3 contains 15 residues. Germline assignment: CDR1 SGHVS and CDR2 FNYEAQ. CDR3 region: CASSSRAGSSYEQYF. The CDR3 DNA follows: TGTGCTAGCAGCTCCAGGGCAGGGTCGTCCTACGAGCAGTACTTC.

This clonotype was observed a few times. This chain joins TRBV19 and TRBJ1-5; D unresolved. Trimming removed 2 bases at V and 4 bases at J, with 15 bases between. This CDR3 has 16 amino acids. In germline, CDR1 is LNHDA, CDR2 SQIVND (reference sequence). CDR3 amino acids: CASSINPPGSNQPQHF. The CDR3 DNA reads TGTGCCAGTAGTATAAACCCCCCGGGGTCGAATCAGCCCCAGCATTTT.

This clonotype occurred a few times. This chain joins TRBV20-1 and TRBJ1-5; D not resolved. CDR3 size: 14 residues. The germline V and J ends were trimmed by 5 bases and 1 base, with 12 bases remaining between them. Looked up from germline, CDR1 is DFQATT and CDR2 is SNEGSKA (reference sequence). The CDR3 region is CSALTQGSNQPQHF. The CDR3 DNA follows: TGCAGTGCTTTAACACAAGGCAGCAATCAGCCCCAGCATTTT.